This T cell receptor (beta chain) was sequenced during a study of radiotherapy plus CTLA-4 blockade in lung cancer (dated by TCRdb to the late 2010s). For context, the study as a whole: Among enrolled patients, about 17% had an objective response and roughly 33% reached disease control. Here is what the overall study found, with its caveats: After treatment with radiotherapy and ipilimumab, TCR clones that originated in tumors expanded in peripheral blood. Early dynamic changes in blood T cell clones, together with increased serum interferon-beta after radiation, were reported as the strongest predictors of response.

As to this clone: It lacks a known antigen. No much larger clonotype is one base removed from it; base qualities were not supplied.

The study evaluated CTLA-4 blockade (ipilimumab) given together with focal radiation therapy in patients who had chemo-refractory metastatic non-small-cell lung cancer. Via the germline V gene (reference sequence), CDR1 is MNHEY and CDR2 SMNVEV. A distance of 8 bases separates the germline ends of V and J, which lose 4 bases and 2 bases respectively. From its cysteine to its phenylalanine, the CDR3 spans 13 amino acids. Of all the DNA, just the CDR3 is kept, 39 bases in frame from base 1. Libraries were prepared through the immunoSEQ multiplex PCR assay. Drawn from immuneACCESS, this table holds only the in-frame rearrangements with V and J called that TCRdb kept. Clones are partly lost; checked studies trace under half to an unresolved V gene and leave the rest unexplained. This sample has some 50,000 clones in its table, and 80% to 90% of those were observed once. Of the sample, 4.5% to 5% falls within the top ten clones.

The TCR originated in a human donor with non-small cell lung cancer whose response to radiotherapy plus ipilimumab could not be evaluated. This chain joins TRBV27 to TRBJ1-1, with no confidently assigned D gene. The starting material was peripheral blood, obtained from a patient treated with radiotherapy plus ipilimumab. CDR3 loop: CASSSNFNTEAFF. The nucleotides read TGTGCCAGCAGTTCTAATTTCAACACTGAAGCTTTCTTT.